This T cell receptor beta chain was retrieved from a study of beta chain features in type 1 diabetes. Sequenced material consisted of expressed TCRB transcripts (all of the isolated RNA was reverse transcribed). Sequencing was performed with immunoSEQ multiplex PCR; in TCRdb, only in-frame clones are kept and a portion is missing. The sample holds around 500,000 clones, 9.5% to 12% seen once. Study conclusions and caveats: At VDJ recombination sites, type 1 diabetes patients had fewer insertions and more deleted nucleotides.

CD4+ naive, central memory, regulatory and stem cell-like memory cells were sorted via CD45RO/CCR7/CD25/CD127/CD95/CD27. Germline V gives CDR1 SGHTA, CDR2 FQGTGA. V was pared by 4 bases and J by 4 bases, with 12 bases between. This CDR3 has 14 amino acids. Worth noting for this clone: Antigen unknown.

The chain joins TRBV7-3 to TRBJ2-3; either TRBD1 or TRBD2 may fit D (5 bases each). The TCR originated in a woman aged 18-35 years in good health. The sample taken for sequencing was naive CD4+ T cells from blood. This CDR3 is CASSSSGQPDTQYF. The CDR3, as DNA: TGTGCCAGCAGCTCGTCGGGGCAGCCAGATACGCAGTATTTT.